The 19 T cell receptor beta chains given below trace back to one sample, sequenced in a study of CD4+ T cells in melanoma (dated by TCRdb to the early 2020s). Preparation of the library involved the immunoSEQ multiplex PCR assay. The table was pulled from immuneACCESS by TCRdb, which kept in-frame rearrangements only. Such tables lose some clones; where checked, under half of the loss comes from unresolved V genes, and the rest has no known cause. The sample yields 14,000 to 15,000 clones; about 60% were counted once. The ten largest clones capture about 16% of the sample. Sequencing was carried out using cells from a culture (not recorded whether cultured in vitro). These receptors were collected from a human donor with melanoma.

The chain has TRBV6-5 and TRBJ1-2; 8 bases map to TRBD1. The CDR3 has 15 amino acids. Germline V CDR1 and CDR2: MNHEY, SVGAGI. V lost 7 bases and J lost 7; bases outside the gene matches: 14. CDR3 coding DNA: TGTGCCAGCAAGAGGGGGGACAGGTTGCTCGGTGGCTACACCTTC. Residues: CASKRGDRLLGGYTF.

The chain carries TRBV14 and TRBJ1-2; no firm D call. This CDR3 region has 19 residues. V dropped 2 bases and J dropped 6 bases, with 28 bases sitting between them. Germline V gives CDR1 SGHDN, CDR2 FVKESK. The CDR3 DNA reads as TGTGCCAGCAGCCAAAGCCTAGGTATTTCGCGGGCAGGAGATGATGGCTACACCTTC. It encodes CASSQSLGISRAGDDGYTF.

This clone occurred a few times. The chain combines TRBV4-2 with TRBJ1-6; 7 bases fit TRBD1. This CDR3 contains 17 residues. The junction had 3 bases not matched to a gene; V was cut back by 1 base and J by 0 bases. Germline CDR1 is LGHNA and CDR2 is YNFKEQ. The CDR3 reads CASSQGQGNSYNSPLHF. For the CDR3, the DNA is TGTGCCAGCAGCCAAGGACAGGGTAACTCCTATAATTCACCCCTCCACTTT.

The chain carries TRBV4-2 and TRBJ1-2; D is uncertain. Germline V lookup: CDR1 LGHNA, CDR2 YNFKEQ. The CDR3 sequence is 12 residues long. Deletions cut 3 bases from V and 5 bases from J, with 7 bases between. CDR3 amino acids: CASSQALYGYTF. The CDR3 DNA follows: TGTGCCAGCAGCCAGGCGTTATATGGCTACACCTTC.

The gene calls are TRBV30 and TRBJ1-3; 8 nucleotides match TRBD1. The CDR3 is 13 residues long. J gave up 2 bases and V 3 bases, and 0 bases lay outside the gene matches. Per germline, CDR1 GTSNPN and CDR2 SVGIG (reference sequence). CDR3 nucleotide sequence: TGTGCCTGGAGCAGGGGGCCTGGAAACACCATATATTTT. Its protein is CAWSRGPGNTIYF.

Points on this clone: Other DNA sequences in this sample translate to the same CDR3. This chain joins TRBV11-2 and TRBJ2-1, with TRBD1 matching 7 bases. The CDR3 loop spans 16 amino acids. In germline, CDR1 is SGHAT, CDR2 FQNNGV. The junction had 7 bases not matched to a gene; V was cut back by 5 bases and J by 0 bases. The chain's CDR3 is CASSGRQGSSYNEQFF. CDR3 bases: TGTGCCAGCAGCGGCAGACAGGGCAGCTCCTACAATGAGCAGTTCTTC.

This clone was seen a single time. The chain employs TRBV5-8 and TRBJ2-1; TRBD2 matches 12 bases. The ends lost 1 base at V and 5 bases at J; junction bases unmatched: 1. The CDR3 has 15 amino acids. Germline CDR1 and CDR2: SGHTS and YDEGEE. The CDR3 DNA sequence: TGTGCCAGCAGCTTGAGGACTAGCGGGAACAATGAGCAGTTCTTC. Amino acid sequence: CASSLRTSGNNEQFF.

The V and J genes are TRBV18 and TRBJ1-1, with a weak D call TRBD1 (6 bases). The germline CDR1 and CDR2 sequences are KGHSH and LQKENI. The CDR3 runs to 15 residues. Trimming took off 4 bases at V and 4 bases at J, with 16 bases between the two ends. CDR3 DNA sequence: TGTGCCAGCTCACTCCTACAGGGCGGCGGCACTGAAGCTTTCTTT. Protein: CASSLLQGGGTEAFF.

Only a few counts were recorded for this clone. The rearrangement uses TRBV20-1 and TRBJ2-1; 7 nucleotides align to TRBD2. This CDR3 spans 11 amino acids. Losses at the gene ends were 5 bases for V and 10 bases for J; bases not matched to a gene: 5. CDR1 is DFQATT and CDR2 is SNEGSKA in the germline V gene (reference sequence). CDR3 DNA sequence: TGCAGTGCTGGACTAGTTCGGGAGCAGTTCTTC. This encodes CSAGLVREQFF.

This clone was detected a few times. This chain connects TRBV19 to TRBJ2-5; D gene ambiguous. V was shortened by 3 bases and J by 4 bases, with 6 bases between the two germline ends. Germline CDR1 reads LNHDA; CDR2 reads SQIVND (reference sequence). The CDR3 extends over 12 amino acids. CDR3 residues: CASSMERETQYF. The CDR3 nucleotides are TGTGCCAGTAGTATGGAGAGAGAGACCCAGTACTTC.

The chain employs TRBV6-5 and TRBJ1-5; no reliable D call. Germline CDR1 reads MNHEY; CDR2 reads SVGAGI. This CDR3 spans 14 amino acids. V was pared by 8 bases and J by 2 bases, with 13 bases between. Here the CDR3 DNA reads TGTGCCAGCCTTACTAATCGGGGCAATCAGCCCCAGCATTTT. Its protein product is CASLTNRGNQPQHF.

The chain joins TRBV5-6 to TRBJ1-4; 9 bases map to TRBD1. The CDR3 has 16 amino acids. From germline, CDR1 is SGHDT and CDR2 YYEEEE. V trimming: 2 bases; J trimming: 7 bases; junction bases outside the gene matches: 9. CDR3 DNA sequence: TGTGCCAGCAGCTTCGCCCCGGGACAGGGCGGTGAAAAACTGTTTTTT. Translated, it gives CASSFAPGQGGEKLFF.

This sequence joins TRBV6-6 and TRBJ2-7, with 11 positions matching TRBD1. CDR3 length: 14 amino acids. V lost 5 bases and J lost 7; bases outside the gene matches: 7. Germline loops: CDR1 MNHNY, CDR2 SVGAGI (reference sequence). CDR3 sequence: CASSGGTGGLEQYF. The CDR3 coding sequence is TGTGCCAGCAGTGGGGGGACAGGGGGGTTGGAGCAGTACTTC.

The genes are TRBV6-6 and TRBJ2-5; 8 bases are a match to TRBD1. Looked up from germline, CDR1 is MNHNY and CDR2 is SVGAGI (reference sequence). V lost 5 bases and J lost 5; bases outside the gene matches: 13. The CDR3 is 16 residues long. CDR3 residues: CASSKPGGFGGETQYF. CDR3 bases: TGTGCCAGCAGTAAGCCAGGGGGCTTCGGTGGGGAGACCCAGTACTTC.

The chain employs TRBV29-1 and TRBJ1-3; D is uncertain. V lost 0 bases to trimming and J lost 0 bases, with 12 bases between them. The CDR3 runs to 16 residues. Per germline, CDR1 SQVTM and CDR2 ANQGSEA. CDR3 DNA sequence: TGCAGCGTTGAAGACGGAGTATTTGGCTCTGGAAACACCATATATTTT. This sequence encodes CSVEDGVFGSGNTIYF. Supplemented by reference TRBV29-1 and TRBJ1-3, the full variable domain reads SAVISQKPSRDICQRGTSLTIQCQVDSQVTMMFWYRQQPGQSLTLIATANQGSEATYESGFVIDKFPISRPNLTFSTLTVSNMSPEDSSIYLCSVEDGVFGSGNTIYFGEGSWLTVV.

The sample holds one count of this clone. V usage is TRBV4-1 and J usage is TRBJ2-3, with D perhaps matching TRBD1 (8 bases). The germline gives CDR1 MGHRA, CDR2 YSYEKL. V gave up 3 bases and J gave up 0 bases, with 28 bases separating them. The CDR3 has 21 residues. The DNA of the CDR3 is TGCGCCAGCAGCCACTTCCGGACAGGGTCAACTAGCGTTCCTAGCACAGATACGCAGTATTTT. Translating gives CASSHFRTGSTSVPSTDTQYF.

The table lists this clone with a count of one. The chain links TRBV18 to TRBJ1-2; the match to TRBD1 covers 11 bases. V shed 4 bases and J 4 bases; nucleotides not matched to a gene: 2. The CDR3 length is 14 residues. CDR1 KGHSH and CDR2 LQKENI come from the germline V gene. The chain's CDR3 is CASSHGQGAYGYTF. In DNA form, the CDR3 reads TGTGCCAGCTCACACGGACAGGGGGCCTATGGCTACACCTTC.

The chain joins TRBV10-3 to TRBJ2-7; D is perhaps TRBD1 (6 bases). The CDR3 covers 13 residues. Trimming left V 11 bases short and J 0 bases short, with 14 bases between. Germline V gene data show CDR1 as ENHRY and CDR2 as SYGVKD. The CDR3 loop reads CASSGGSSYEQYF. The CDR3 region has the DNA TGTGCCTCCTCTGGGGGCAGCTCCTACGAGCAGTACTTC.

The chain joins TRBV30 to TRBJ1-3; no clear D gene. Germline V gives CDR1 GTSNPN, CDR2 SVGIG (reference sequence). V lost 2 bases and J 1 base, leaving 6 bases between the germline ends. This CDR3 has 13 amino acids. The CDR3 protein is CAWSYKSGNTIYF. DNA of the CDR3: TGTGCCTGGAGTTATAAGTCTGGAAACACCATATATTTT.